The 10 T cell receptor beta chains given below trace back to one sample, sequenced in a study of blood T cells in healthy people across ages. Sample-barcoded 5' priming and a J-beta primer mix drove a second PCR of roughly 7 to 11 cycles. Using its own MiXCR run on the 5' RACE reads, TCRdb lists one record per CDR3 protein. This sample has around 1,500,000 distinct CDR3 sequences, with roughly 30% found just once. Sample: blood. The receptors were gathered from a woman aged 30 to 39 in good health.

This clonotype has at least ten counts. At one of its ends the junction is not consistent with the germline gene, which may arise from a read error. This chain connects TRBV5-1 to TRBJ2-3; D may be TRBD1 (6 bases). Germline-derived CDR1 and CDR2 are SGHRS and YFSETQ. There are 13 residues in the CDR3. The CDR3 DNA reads TGTGCCAGCAGCTTTCAGGGGCCAGATACGCAGTATTTT. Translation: CASSFQGPDTQYF.

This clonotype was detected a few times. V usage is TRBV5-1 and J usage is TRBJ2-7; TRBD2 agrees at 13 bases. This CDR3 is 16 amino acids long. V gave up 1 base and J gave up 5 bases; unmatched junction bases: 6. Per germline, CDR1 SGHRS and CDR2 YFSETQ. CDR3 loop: CASSLLLAGGKNEQYF. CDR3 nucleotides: TGCGCCAGCAGCTTGTTACTAGCGGGGGGGAAGAACGAGCAGTACTTC.

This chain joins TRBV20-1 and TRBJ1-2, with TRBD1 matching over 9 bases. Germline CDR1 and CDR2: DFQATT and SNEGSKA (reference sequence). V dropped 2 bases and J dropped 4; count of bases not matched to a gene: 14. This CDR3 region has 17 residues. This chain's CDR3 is CSARYRNRGQAVYGYTF. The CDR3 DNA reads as TGCAGTGCTAGATATCGGAACAGGGGGCAAGCGGTCTATGGCTACACCTTC.

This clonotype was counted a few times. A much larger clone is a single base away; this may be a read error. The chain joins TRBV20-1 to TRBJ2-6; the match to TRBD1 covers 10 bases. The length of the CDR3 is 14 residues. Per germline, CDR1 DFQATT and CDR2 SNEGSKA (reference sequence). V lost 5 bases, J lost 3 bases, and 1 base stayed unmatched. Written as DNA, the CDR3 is TGCAGTGCTGGGGACAGGGGTGGGGCCAACGTCCTGACTTTC. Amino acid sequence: CSAGDRGGANVLTF.

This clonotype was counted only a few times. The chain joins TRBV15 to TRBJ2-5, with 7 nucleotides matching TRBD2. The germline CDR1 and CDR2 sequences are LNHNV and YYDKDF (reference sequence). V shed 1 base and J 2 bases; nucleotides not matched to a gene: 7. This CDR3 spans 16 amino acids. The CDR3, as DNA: TGTGCCACCAGCAGAGGGACTGGAGCGGGGCAAGAGACCCAGTACTTC. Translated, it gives CATSRGTGAGQETQYF. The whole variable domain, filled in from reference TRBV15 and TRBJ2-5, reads DAMVIQNPRYQVTQFGKPVTLSCSQTLNHNVMYWYQQKSSQAPKLLFHYYDKDFNNEADTPDNFQSRRPNTSFCFLDIRSPGLGDTAMYLCATSRGTGAGQETQYFGPGTRLLVL.

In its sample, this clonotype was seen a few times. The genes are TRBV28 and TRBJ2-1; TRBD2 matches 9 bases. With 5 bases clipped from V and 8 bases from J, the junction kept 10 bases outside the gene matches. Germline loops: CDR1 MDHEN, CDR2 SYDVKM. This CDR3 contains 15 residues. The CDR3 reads CASSRGGAGVHEQFF. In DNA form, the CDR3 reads TGTGCCAGCAGTCGCGGGGGGGCAGGGGTCCATGAGCAGTTCTTC. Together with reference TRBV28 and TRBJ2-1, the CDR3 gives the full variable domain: DVKVTQSSRYLVKRTGEKVFLECVQDMDHENMFWYRQDPGLGLRLIYFSYDVKMKEKGDIPEGYSVSREKKERFSLILESASTNQTSMYLCASSRGGAGVHEQFFGPGTRLTVL.

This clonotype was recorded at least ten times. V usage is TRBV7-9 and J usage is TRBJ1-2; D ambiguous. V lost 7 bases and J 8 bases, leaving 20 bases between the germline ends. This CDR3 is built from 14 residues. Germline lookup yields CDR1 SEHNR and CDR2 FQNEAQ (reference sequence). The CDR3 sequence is CASTLTDRPYGYTF. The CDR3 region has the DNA TGTGCCAGCACCCTAACCGACCGCCCCTACGGCTACACCTTC.

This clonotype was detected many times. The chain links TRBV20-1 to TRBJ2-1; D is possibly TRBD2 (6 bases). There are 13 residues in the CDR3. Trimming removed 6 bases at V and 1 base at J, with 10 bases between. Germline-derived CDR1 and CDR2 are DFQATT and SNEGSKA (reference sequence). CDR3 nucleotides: TGCAGTGCGTCGGGACTTTCCTACAATGAGCAGTTCTTC. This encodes CSASGLSYNEQFF.

The CDR3 DNA reads as TGCAGTGCTAGAGTCGGGAGGGCCTTTTCCGATGAGCAGTTCTTC. Its protein product is CSARVGRAFSDEQFF. The V gene is TRBV20-1, the J gene TRBJ2-1; 8 nucleotides align to TRBD2. The CDR3 consists of 15 residues. The germline V gene encodes CDR1 DFQATT and CDR2 SNEGSKA (reference sequence). With V trimmed by 1 base and J by 8 bases, 10 bases remained unmatched.

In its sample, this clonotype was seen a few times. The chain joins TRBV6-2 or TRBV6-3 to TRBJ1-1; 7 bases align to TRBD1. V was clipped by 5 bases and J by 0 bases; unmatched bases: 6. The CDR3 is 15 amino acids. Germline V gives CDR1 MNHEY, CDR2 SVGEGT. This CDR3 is CASSIQGRMNTEAFF. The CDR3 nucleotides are TGTGCCAGCAGTATACAGGGGAGAATGAACACTGAAGCTTTCTTT.